The source of this TCR beta chain is a study of PD-L1 blockade in urothelial cancer. About the research overall: Patients' atezolizumab regimen, 1,200 mg intravenously every 3 weeks, began in about 2014. Patients arrived having already received 0 to 3 prior chemotherapy regimens. Investigators checked blood 3 weeks (second dose) and 6 weeks after treatment start.

This clone was found once. Here immunoSEQ multiplex PCR was the method, and the copy in TCRdb shows in-frame clones only, minus some. Among about 84,000 clones listed, 82% were seen once. This receptor was obtained from a man in his 70s with urothelial cancer. Sequenced material: PBMCs, taken around atezolizumab (anti-PD-L1) treatment.

The chain's CDR3 is CASSSLSGRAETQYF. As DNA, the CDR3 is TGTGCCAGCAGTTCTCTCAGCGGGAGGGCCGAGACCCAGTACTTC. The rearrangement joins TRBV7-6 to TRBJ2-5; 10 bases match TRBD2. The length of the CDR3 is 15 residues. The V segment lost 6 bases and the J segment 5 bases; nucleotides outside the gene matches: 9. Germline CDR1 and CDR2: SGHVS and FNYEAQ.